Below are 18 T cell receptor beta chains sequenced from a single sample in a study of Ad26.COV2.S vaccination and SARS-CoV-2 variants. The treatment was: 19 received Ad26.COV2.S at low or high dose, single or two shots; roughly five received placebo; per-sample allocation not given. Samples came from day 63 after the first vaccine or placebo injection. The protocol was immunoSEQ multiplex PCR, while the TCRdb copy is restricted to in-frame clones and leaves out a portion. The profile shows over 400,000 clones, around 93% of them singletons. The specimen comprised peripheral blood, sampled in a trial of Ad26.COV2.S vaccine versus placebo. The source of these receptors is a person between 18 and 59 years old who received the Ad26.COV2.S COVID-19 vaccine or a placebo.

The V gene is TRBV9, the J gene TRBJ1-1; D remains ambiguous. CDR3 size: 13 residues. V dropped 2 bases and J dropped 2 bases, with 7 bases sitting between them. The V gene's germline CDR1 is SGDLS and CDR2 YYNGEE. The CDR3 region has the DNA TGTGCCAGCAGCGTTTCGCCAAACACTGAAGCTTTCTTT. Its protein is CASSVSPNTEAFF.

The chain has TRBV6-2 or TRBV6-3 and TRBJ2-7, with 15 bases identical to TRBD2. J was trimmed by 1 base and V by 4 bases; bases with no gene match: 8. CDR3 length: 18 residues. Germline-derived CDR1 and CDR2 are MNHEY and SVGEGT. The DNA of the CDR3 is TGTGCCAGCAGTTTTGGACTAGCGGGGGGGCCGGCGTCCTACGAGCAGTACTTC. Translating it yields CASSFGLAGGPASYEQYF.

CDR3 protein: CASSYIETQYF. In DNA, the CDR3 is TGTGCCAGCAGTTACATTGAGACCCAGTACTTC. The V and J genes are TRBV6-2 or TRBV6-3 and TRBJ2-5; D unclear. V gave up 2 bases and J gave up 5 bases, with 3 bases separating them. The CDR3 totals 11 residues. From germline, CDR1 is MNHEY and CDR2 SVGEGT.

The chain carries TRBV19 and TRBJ2-7; 8 bases match TRBD1. The germline V gene has CDR1 LNHDA and CDR2 SQIVND (reference sequence). Germline trimming cut 5 bases from V and 3 bases from J; bases unmatched to any gene: 6. CDR3 length: 14 amino acids. For the CDR3, the DNA is TGTGCCAGTAGTCCGACAGGGGCTGACTACGAGCAGTACTTC. Residues: CASSPTGADYEQYF.

This sequence joins TRBV6-1 and TRBJ2-5; 9 bases map to TRBD2. Germline V gives CDR1 MNHNS, CDR2 SASEGT. This CDR3 comprises 17 residues. V trimming: 1 base; J trimming: 2 bases; junction bases outside the gene matches: 8. The CDR3 nucleotides are TGTGCCAGCAGTGAAGAGCGGGGGGCCTTAGTACAAGAGACCCAGTACTTC. Encoded protein: CASSEERGALVQETQYF.

The chain uses TRBV19 and TRBJ2-1; 7 bases align to TRBD1. This CDR3 contains 15 residues. The junction had 9 bases not matched to a gene; V was cut back by 3 bases and J by 7 bases. Per the germline V gene, CDR1 is LNHDA and CDR2 is SQIVND (reference sequence). Written as DNA, the CDR3 is TGTGCCAGTAGTATCGTGACAGGGATGATGAATGAGCAGTTCTTC. This encodes CASSIVTGMMNEQFF.

V usage is TRBV3-1 (or the pseudogene TRBV3-2) and J usage is TRBJ2-5, with D hard to call. The CDR3 is 15 residues long. From germline, CDR1 is LGHDT and CDR2 YNNKEL (reference sequence). Trimming stripped 0 bases from V and 2 bases from J, with 10 bases between. The CDR3: CASSQEGIRQETQYF. DNA of the CDR3: TGTGCCAGCAGCCAAGAAGGAATCCGGCAAGAGACCCAGTACTTC.

In the case of this clone: Other DNA sequences of this sample code for an identical CDR3. The chain recombines TRBV7-2 with TRBJ2-3, with D maybe TRBD1 (6 bases). This CDR3 spans 15 amino acids. With 5 bases removed from V and 0 bases from J, the gap between germline ends came to 12 bases. Germline V CDR1 and CDR2: SGHTA, FQGNSA. In DNA, the CDR3 is TGTGCCAGCAGCCCAAGGACAGCTAGCACAGATACGCAGTATTTT. The encoded protein is CASSPRTASTDTQYF.

Only one count was recorded for this clone. The chain uses TRBV4-1 and TRBJ1-3; the D gene is possibly TRBD1 (6 bases). This CDR3 comprises 18 residues. The germline V gene encodes CDR1 MGHRA and CDR2 YSYEKL. V was cut by 1 base and J by 1 base, with 17 bases left in between. This CDR3 is CASSQVTTTGWSGNTIYF. As DNA, the CDR3 is TGCGCCAGCAGCCAAGTCACAACGACAGGCTGGTCTGGAAACACCATATATTTT.

The chain links TRBV27 to TRBJ1-2; 8 bases map to TRBD1. Germline V gene sequence: CDR1 MNHEY, CDR2 SMNVEV (reference sequence). The CDR3 runs 13 residues. V lost 5 bases and J lost 8; bases outside the gene matches: 7. CDR3 coding DNA: TGTGCCAGCAGTGATCCAGACAGGGGCGGCTACACCTTC. Its protein is CASSDPDRGGYTF.

This chain connects TRBV3-1 (or the pseudogene TRBV3-2) to TRBJ2-7; the D is unclear. The CDR3 totals 12 residues. The ends were cut back, 0 bases at V and 6 bases at J, with 6 bases in the middle. CDR1 is LGHDT and CDR2 is YNNKEL in the germline V gene (reference sequence). The CDR3: CASSQDSREQYF. The CDR3 region has the DNA TGTGCCAGCAGCCAAGACTCGCGCGAGCAGTACTTC.

V gene TRBV4-1 combines with J gene TRBJ2-1; 10 bases are a match to TRBD2. The CDR3 has 15 amino acids. J gave up 8 bases and V 4 bases, and 8 bases lay outside the gene matches. CDR1 MGHRA and CDR2 YSYEKL come from the germline V gene. This chain's CDR3 is CASSRATSGWYEQFF. CDR3 in DNA: TGCGCCAGCAGCCGTGCGACTAGCGGGTGGTATGAGCAGTTCTTC.

This CDR3 reads CASSYQAASYEQYF. Written as DNA, the CDR3 is TGTGCCAGCAGTTATCAGGCCGCGTCCTACGAGCAGTACTTC. This chain links TRBV27 with TRBJ2-7; D unclear. The V gene's germline CDR1 is MNHEY and CDR2 SMNVEV (reference sequence). The CDR3 has 14 residues. The ends were cut back, 4 bases at V and 1 base at J, with 11 bases in the middle.

The V gene is TRBV5-6, the J gene TRBJ2-3; D is unclear. V lost 0 bases, J lost 0 bases, and 8 bases lay in between. Germline CDR1 SGHDT, CDR2 YYEEEE. This CDR3 has 15 amino acids. The CDR3 loop reads CASSLATDSTDTQYF. Here the CDR3 DNA reads TGTGCCAGCAGCTTGGCTACGGATAGCACAGATACGCAGTATTTT.

This clone was recorded once. This rearrangement joins TRBV6-5 to TRBJ1-4, with D possibly matching TRBD1 (5 bases). Germline V gene sequence: CDR1 MNHEY, CDR2 SVGAGI. Trimming took off 2 bases at V and 7 bases at J, with 11 bases between the two ends. The CDR3 has 14 amino acids. CDR3 bases: TGTGCCAGCAGTTACGACAGAGCCAGTGAAAAACTGTTTTTT. Translated: CASSYDRASEKLFF.

The chain links TRBV19 to TRBJ1-1; tentative D call: TRBD1 (5 bases). This CDR3 spans 13 amino acids. Between the trimmed V and J ends, which lost 0 bases and 11 bases, there was a span of 13 bases. In germline, CDR1 is LNHDA, CDR2 SQIVND (reference sequence). The CDR3 here is CASSIDLRGGAFF. The CDR3 bases are TGTGCCAGTAGTATAGATCTGCGGGGGGGGGCTTTCTTT.

This sequence joins TRBV5-6 and TRBJ1-1, with D maybe TRBD1 (5 bases). V lost 5 bases and J lost 0, with 8 bases in between. The CDR3 is 13 amino acids. Germline lookup yields CDR1 SGHDT and CDR2 YYEEEE. The CDR3 is CASRTAMNTEAFF. CDR3 in DNA: TGTGCCAGCAGGACAGCGATGAACACTGAAGCTTTCTTT.

The chain has TRBV28 and TRBJ1-2; 8 nucleotides match TRBD1. The V and J ends lost 3 bases and 3 bases, in that order; junction bases with no gene match: 6. Germline assignment: CDR1 MDHEN and CDR2 SYDVKM. This CDR3 is built from 15 residues. In DNA, the CDR3 is TGTGCCAGCAGTTTTAGCAGGGGGCGGGACTATGGCTACACCTTC. Residues: CASSFSRGRDYGYTF.